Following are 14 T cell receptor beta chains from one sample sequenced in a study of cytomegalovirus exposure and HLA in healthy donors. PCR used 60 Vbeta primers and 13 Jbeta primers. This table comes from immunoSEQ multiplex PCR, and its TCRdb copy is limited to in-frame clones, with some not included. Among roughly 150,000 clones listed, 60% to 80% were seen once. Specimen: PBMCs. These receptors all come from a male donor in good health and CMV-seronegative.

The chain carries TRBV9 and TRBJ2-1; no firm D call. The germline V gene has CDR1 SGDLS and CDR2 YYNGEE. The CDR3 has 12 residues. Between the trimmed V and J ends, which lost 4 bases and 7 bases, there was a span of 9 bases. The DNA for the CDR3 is TGTGCCAGCAGCCCTCAGAGGAATGAGCAGTTCTTC. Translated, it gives CASSPQRNEQFF.

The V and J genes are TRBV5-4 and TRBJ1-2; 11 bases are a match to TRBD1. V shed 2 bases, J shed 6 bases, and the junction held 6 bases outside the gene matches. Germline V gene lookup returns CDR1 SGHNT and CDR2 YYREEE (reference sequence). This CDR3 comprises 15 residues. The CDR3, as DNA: TGTGCCAGCAGCTTCGAGGACAGGGGGCGCCATGGCTACACCTTC. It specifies CASSFEDRGRHGYTF.

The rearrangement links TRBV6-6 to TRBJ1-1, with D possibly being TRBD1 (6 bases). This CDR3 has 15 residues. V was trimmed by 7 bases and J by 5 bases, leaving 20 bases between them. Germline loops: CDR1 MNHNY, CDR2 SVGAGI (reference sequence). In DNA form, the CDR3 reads TGTGCCAGCATCATCCCGGGGGGCGGGAGGACTGAAGCTTTCTTT. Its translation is CASIIPGGGRTEAFF.

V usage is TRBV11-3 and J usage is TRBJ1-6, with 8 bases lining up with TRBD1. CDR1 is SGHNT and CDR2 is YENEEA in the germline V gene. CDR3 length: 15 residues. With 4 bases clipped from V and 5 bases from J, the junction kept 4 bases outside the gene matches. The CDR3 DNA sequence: TGTGCCAGCAGCTCGGGACAGGTTGATAATTCACCCCTCCACTTT. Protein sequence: CASSSGQVDNSPLHF.

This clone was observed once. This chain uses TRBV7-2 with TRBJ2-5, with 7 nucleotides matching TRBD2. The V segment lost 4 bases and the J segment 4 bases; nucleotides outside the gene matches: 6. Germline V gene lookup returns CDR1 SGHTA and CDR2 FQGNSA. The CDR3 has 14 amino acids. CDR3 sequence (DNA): TGTGCCAGCAGCTACGTATCGGGGGGAGAGACCCAGTACTTC. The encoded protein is CASSYVSGGETQYF.

CDR3: CASLSTYNEQFF. In DNA, the CDR3 is TGTGCCAGCCTATCTACCTACAATGAGCAGTTCTTC. V and J are TRBV6-1 and TRBJ2-1; D is uncertain. The V and J ends lost 8 bases and 2 bases respectively, with 7 bases between them. The CDR3 runs 12 residues. Germline V CDR1 and CDR2: MNHNS, SASEGT.

In DNA, the CDR3 is TGTGCCAGCAGCCCGGGCGCGGGCCAAGAGACCCAGTACTTC. Translated: CASSPGAGQETQYF. The V call is TRBV7-2, the J call TRBJ2-5, with D possibly TRBD2 on 5 matching bases. The CDR3 is made up of 14 amino acids. V lost 5 bases and J 1 base, leaving 11 bases between the germline ends. CDR1 SGHTA and CDR2 FQGNSA come from the germline V gene.

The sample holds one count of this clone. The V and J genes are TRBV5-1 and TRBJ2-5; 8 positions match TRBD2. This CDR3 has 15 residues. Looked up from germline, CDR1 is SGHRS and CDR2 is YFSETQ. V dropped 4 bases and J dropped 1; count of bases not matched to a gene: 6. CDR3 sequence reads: CASSPVAGLQETQYF. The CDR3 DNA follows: TGCGCCAGCAGCCCGGTAGCGGGGCTCCAAGAGACCCAGTACTTC.

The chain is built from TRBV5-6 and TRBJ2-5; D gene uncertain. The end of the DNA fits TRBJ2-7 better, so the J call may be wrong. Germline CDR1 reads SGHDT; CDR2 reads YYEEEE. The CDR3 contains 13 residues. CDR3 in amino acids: CASSLVTGIEQYF. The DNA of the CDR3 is TGTGCCAGCAGCTTGGTAACGGGTATCGAGCAGTACTTC.

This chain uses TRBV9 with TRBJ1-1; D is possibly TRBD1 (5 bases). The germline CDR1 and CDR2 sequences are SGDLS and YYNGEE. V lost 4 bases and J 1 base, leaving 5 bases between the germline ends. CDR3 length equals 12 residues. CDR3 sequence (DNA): TGTGCCAGCAGCCAGGGGAACACTGAAGCTTTCTTT. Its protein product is CASSQGNTEAFF.

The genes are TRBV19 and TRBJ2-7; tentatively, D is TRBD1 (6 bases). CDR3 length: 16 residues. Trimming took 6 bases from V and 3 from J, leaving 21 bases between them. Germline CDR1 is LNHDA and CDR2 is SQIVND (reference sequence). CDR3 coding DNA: TGTGCCAGTAGCCCCGTCCCCGGCGGCAGGGGCTACGAGCAGTACTTC. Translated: CASSPVPGGRGYEQYF.

The CDR3 nucleotides read TGTGCCTGGAGCGGACAGCCTATGAACACTGAAGCTTTCTTT. As protein: CAWSGQPMNTEAFF. The chain recombines TRBV30 with TRBJ1-1; possible D gene TRBD1, 6 bases. The V end lost 3 bases, the J end lost 0 bases, and 11 bases lay between the germline ends. This CDR3 is built from 14 residues. Germline CDR1 is GTSNPN and CDR2 is SVGIG (reference sequence).

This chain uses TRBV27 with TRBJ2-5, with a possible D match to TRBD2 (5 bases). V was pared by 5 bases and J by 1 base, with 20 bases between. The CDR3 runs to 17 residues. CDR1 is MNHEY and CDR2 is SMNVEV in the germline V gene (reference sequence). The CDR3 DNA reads TGTGCCAGCAGTCCTTCGGGTGAGGGTAGGATCCAAGAGACCCAGTACTTC. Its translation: CASSPSGEGRIQETQYF.

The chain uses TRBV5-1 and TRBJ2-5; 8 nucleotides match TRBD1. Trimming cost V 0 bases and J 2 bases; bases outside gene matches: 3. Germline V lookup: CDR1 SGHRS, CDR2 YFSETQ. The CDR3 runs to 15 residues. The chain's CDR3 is CASSLGQGPQETQYF. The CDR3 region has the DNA TGCGCCAGCAGCTTGGGACAGGGGCCGCAAGAGACCCAGTACTTC. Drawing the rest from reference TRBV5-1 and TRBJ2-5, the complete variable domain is KAGVTQTPRYLIKTRGQQVTLSCSPISGHRSVSWYQQTPGQGLQFLFEYFSETQRNKGNFPGRFSGRQFSNSRSEMNVSTLELGDSALYLCASSLGQGPQETQYFGPGTRLLVL.